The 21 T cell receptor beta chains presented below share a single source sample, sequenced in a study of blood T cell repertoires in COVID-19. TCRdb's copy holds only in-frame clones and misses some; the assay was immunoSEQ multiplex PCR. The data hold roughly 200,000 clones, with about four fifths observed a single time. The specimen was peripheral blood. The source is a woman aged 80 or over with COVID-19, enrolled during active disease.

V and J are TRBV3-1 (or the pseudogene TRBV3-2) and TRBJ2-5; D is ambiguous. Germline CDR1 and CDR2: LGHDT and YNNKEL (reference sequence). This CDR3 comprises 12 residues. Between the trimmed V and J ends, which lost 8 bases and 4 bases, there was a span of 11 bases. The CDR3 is CASALRLETQYF. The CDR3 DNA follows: TGTGCCAGCGCCCTGCGGTTAGAGACCCAGTACTTC.

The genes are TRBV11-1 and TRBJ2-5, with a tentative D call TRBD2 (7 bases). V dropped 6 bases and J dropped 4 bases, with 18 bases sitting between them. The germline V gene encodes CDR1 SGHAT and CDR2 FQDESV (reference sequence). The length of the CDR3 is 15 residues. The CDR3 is CASRPGGGGRETQYF. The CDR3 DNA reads TGTGCCAGCAGACCCGGGGGCGGGGGAAGAGAGACCCAGTACTTC.

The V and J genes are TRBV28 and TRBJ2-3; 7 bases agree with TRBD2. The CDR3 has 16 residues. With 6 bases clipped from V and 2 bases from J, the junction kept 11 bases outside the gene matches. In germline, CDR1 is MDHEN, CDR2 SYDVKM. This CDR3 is CASRGRERTNTDTQYF. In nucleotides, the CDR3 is TGTGCCAGCAGGGGGCGGGAGCGGACAAACACAGATACGCAGTATTTT.

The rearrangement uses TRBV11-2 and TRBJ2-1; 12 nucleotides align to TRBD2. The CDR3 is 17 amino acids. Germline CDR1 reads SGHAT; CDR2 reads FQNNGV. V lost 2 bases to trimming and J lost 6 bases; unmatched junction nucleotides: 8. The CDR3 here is CASSLHLLAGGANEQFF. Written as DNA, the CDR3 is TGTGCCAGCAGCTTACACCTACTAGCGGGGGGTGCCAATGAGCAGTTCTTC.

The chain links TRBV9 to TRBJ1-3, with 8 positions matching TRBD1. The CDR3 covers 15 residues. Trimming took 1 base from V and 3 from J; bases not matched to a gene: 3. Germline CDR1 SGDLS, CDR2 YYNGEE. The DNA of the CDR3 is TGTGCCAGCAGCGTACAGGGGGCAGGTGGAAACACCATATATTTT. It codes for CASSVQGAGGNTIYF.

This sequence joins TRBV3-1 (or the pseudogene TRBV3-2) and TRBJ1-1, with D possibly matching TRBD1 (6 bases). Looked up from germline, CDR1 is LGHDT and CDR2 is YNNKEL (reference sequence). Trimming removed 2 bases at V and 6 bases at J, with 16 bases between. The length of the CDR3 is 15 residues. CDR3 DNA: TGTGCCAGCAGCCAATTACGGGGGGCAATCGCTGAAGCTTTCTTT. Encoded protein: CASSQLRGAIAEAFF.

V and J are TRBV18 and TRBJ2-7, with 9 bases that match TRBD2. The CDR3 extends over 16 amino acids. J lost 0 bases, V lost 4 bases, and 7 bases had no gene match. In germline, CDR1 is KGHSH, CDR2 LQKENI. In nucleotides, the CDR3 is TGTGCCAGCTCACTCGTGACTAGCGGAGCCTCCTACGAGCAGTACTTC. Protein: CASSLVTSGASYEQYF. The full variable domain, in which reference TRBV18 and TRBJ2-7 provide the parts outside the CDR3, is NAGVMQNPRHLVRRRGQEARLRCSPMKGHSHVYWYRQLPEEGLKFMVYLQKENIIDESGMPKERFSAEFPKEGPSILRIQQVVRGDSAAYFCASSLVTSGASYEQYFGPGTRLTVT.

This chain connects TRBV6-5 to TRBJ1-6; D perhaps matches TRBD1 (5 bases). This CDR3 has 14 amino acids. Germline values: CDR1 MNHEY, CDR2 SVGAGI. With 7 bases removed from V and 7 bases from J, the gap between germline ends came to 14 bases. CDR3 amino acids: CASIRTGHNSPLHF. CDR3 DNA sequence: TGTGCCAGCATTAGAACAGGACACAATTCACCCCTCCACTTT.

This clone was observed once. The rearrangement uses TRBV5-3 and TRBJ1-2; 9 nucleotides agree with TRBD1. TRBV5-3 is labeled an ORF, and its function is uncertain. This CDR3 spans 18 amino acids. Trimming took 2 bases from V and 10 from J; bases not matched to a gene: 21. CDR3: CARSFRGRRTGGGHNYTF. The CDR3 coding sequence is TGTGCCAGAAGCTTTCGGGGTCGCCGAACAGGGGGCGGTCACAACTACACCTTC.

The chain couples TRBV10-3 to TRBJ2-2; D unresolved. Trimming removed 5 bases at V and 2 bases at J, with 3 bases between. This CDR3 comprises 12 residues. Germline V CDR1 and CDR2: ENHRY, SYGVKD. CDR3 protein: CAISSNTGELFF. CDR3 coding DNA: TGTGCCATCAGTTCTAACACCGGGGAGCTGTTTTTT.

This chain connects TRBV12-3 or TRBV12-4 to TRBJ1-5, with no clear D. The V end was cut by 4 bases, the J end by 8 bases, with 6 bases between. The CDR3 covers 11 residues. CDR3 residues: CASSSNEPQHF. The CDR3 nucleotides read TGTGCCAGCAGTTCTAACGAGCCCCAGCATTTT.

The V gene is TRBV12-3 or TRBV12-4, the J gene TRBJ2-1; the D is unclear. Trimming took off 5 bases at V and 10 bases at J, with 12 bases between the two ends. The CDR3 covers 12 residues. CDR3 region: CASSPHSTEQFF. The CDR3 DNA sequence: TGTGCCAGCAGTCCCCACTCGACAGAGCAGTTCTTC.

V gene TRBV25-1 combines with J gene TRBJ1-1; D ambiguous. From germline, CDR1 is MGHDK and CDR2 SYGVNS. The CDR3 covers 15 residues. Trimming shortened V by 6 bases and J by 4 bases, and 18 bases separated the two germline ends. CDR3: CASRKPGSIGTEAFF. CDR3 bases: TGTGCCAGCAGGAAGCCGGGGAGTATCGGCACTGAAGCTTTCTTT.

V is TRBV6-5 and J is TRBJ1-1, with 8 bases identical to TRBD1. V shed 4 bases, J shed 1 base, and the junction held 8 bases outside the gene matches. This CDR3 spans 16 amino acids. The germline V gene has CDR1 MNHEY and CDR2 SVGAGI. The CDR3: CASSSPGTGWNTEAFF. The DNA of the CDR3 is TGTGCCAGCAGTTCACCCGGGACAGGTTGGAACACTGAAGCTTTCTTT.

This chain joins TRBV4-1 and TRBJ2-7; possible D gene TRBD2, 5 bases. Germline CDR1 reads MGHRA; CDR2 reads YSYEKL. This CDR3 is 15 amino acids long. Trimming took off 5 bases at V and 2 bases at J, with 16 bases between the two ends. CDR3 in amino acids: CASSETLTTAYEQYF. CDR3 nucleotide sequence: TGCGCCAGCAGCGAAACACTGACTACCGCCTACGAGCAGTACTTC.

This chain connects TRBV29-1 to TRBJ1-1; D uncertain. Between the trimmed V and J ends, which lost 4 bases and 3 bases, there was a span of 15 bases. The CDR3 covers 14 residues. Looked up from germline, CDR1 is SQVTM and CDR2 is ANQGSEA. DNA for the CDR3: TGCAGCGTTGGTTTGGGTGTCGGGTACACTGAAGCTTTCTTT. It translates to CSVGLGVGYTEAFF.

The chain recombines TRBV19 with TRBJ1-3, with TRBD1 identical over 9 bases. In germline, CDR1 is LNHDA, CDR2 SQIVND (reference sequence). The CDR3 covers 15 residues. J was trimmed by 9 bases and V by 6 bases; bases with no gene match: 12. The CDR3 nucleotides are TGTGCCAGTAGGACGACCGGGACAGGGCATAGCACCATATATTTT. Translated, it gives CASRTTGTGHSTIYF.

CDR3 nucleotides: TGTGCCAGCAGCCCAATACTAGCCCACACACTCAATGAGCAGTTCTTC. It encodes CASSPILAHTLNEQFF. The gene calls are TRBV13 and TRBJ2-1, with D tentatively TRBD2 (6 bases). V lost 5 bases to trimming and J lost 6 bases, with 20 bases between them. From germline, CDR1 is PRHDT and CDR2 FYEKMQ (reference sequence). The CDR3 is 16 residues long.

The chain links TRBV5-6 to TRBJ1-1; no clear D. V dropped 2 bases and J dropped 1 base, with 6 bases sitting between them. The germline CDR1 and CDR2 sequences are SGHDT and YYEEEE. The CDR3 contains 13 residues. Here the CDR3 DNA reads TGTGCCAGCAGCTTAGCGCCGAACACTGAAGCTTTCTTT. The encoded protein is CASSLAPNTEAFF.

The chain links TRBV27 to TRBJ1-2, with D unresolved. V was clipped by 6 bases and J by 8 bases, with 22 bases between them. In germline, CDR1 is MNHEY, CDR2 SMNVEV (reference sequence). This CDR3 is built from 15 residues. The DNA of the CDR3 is TGTGCCAGCAGGGGGATGGGCCGCTTGAGCGGGGGCTACACCTTC. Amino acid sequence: CASRGMGRLSGGYTF.

The CDR3 coding sequence is TGTGCCAGCAGTTACTTACAGGGCAGGGTCACAGATACGCAGTATTTT. It is translated as CASSYLQGRVTDTQYF. The V and J genes are TRBV6-6 and TRBJ2-3; D might be TRBD1 (6 bases). Between the trimmed V and J ends, which lost 1 base and 2 bases, there was a span of 13 bases. This CDR3 is 16 amino acids long. Germline V gene data show CDR1 as MNHNY and CDR2 as SVGAGI (reference sequence).